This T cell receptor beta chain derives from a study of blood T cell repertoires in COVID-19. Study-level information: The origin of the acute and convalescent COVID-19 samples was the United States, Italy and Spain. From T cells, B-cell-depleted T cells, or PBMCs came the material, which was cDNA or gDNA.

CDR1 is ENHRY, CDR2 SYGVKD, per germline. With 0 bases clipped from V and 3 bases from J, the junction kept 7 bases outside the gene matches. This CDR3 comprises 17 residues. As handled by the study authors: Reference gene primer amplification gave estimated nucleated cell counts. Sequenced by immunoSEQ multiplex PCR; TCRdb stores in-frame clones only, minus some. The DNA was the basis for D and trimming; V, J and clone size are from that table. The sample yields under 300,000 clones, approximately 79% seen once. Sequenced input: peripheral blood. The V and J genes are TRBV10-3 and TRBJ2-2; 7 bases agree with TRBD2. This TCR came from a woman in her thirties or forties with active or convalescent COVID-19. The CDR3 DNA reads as TGTGCCATCAGTGAGTCGGGAGGGAAGGGATACACCGGGGAGCTGTTTTTT. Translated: CAISESGGKGYTGELFF.